This T cell receptor (beta chain) was found in a study of T cells after posttransplantation cyclophosphamide. The data were produced by immunoSEQ multiplex PCR, yet TCRdb's version contains in-frame clones alone and is incomplete. The sample consists of about 15,000 clones, around 80% of them appearing once. In the case of this clone: Mismatch with germline at one junction end may stem from a read error.

Control samples came 1 year after myeloablative marrow transplants with methotrexate plus calcineurin inhibitor. Per the germline V gene, CDR1 is SQVTM and CDR2 is ANQGSEA. The CDR3 length is 8 residues. V usage is TRBV29-1 and J usage is TRBJ1-1; TRBD1 agrees at 7 bases. The receptor was isolated from a male patient between 25 and 40 years old who received an allogeneic stem cell transplant from an unrelated donor, was CMV-positive, and had acute and chronic GVHD. T cells may partly derive from the graft donor. The sample was PBMCs, taken nearly 450 days after allogeneic stem cell transplant with calcineurin inhibitor and methotrexate. The CDR3 DNA reads as TGCAGCGTTGAACGGACAGGCTTT. Its protein product is CSVERTGF.